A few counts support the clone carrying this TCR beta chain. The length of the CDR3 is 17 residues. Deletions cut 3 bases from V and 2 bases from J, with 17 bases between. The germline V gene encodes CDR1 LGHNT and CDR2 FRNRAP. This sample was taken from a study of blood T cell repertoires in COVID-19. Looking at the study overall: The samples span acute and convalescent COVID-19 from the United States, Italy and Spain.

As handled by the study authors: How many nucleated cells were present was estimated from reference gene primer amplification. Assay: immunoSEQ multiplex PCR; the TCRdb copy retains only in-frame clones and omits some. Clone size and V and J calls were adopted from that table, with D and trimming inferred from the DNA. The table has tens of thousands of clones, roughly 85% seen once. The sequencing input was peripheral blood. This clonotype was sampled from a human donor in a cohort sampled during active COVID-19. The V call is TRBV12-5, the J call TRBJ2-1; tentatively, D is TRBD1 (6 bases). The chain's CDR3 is CASGLGVRRGTYNEQFF. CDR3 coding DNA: TGTGCTAGTGGTTTAGGGGTCCGCAGGGGTACCTACAATGAGCAGTTCTTC. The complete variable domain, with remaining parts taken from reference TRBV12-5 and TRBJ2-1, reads DARVTQTPRHKVTEMGQEVTMRCQPILGHNTVFWYRQTMMQGLELLAYFRNRAPLDDSGMPKDRFSAEMPDATLATLKIQPSEPRDSAVYFCASGLGVRRGTYNEQFFGPGTRLTVL.